A selection of T cell receptor beta chains follows, all from one sample in a study of identical twins. TCRdb reanalysed the 5' RACE reads using MiXCR and keeps one entry per CDR3 protein. Of a few hundred thousand distinct CDR3 sequences listed, 15% to 20% are singletons. Sequenced material: naive T cells sorted from blood. Receptor source: a middle-aged man in good health. CDR3s include the opening cysteine and the closing phenylalanine or tryptophan. A D gene is named only where the DNA matches it firmly. Only some rows state a clone size, as once, few, many or a class for expanded clones.

J gene: TRBJ1-1; V gene: TRBV7-9; D gene: NA; clone size: NA; CDR3 protein: CASSFPTDTEAFF; CDR3 DNA: TGTGCCAGCAGCTTCCCTACCGATACTGAAGCTTTCTTT
J gene: TRBJ1-1; V gene: TRBV15; D gene: NA; clone size: few; CDR3 protein: CATSSTPGDTEAFF; CDR3 DNA: TGTGCCACCAGTTCCACCCCAGGGGACACTGAAGCTTTCTTT
J gene: TRBJ2-5; V gene: TRBV24-1; D gene: NA; clone size: NA; CDR3 protein: CATSDGHQETQYF; CDR3 DNA: TGTGCCACCAGTGACGGGCACCAAGAGACCCAGTACTTC
J gene: TRBJ2-2; V gene: TRBV29-1; D gene: TRBD2; clone size: few; CDR3 protein: CSVSGGLAGKLFF; CDR3 DNA: TGCAGCGTCTCGGGAGGACTAGCGGGCAAGCTGTTTTTT
J gene: TRBJ1-2; V gene: TRBV6-5; D gene: NA; clone size: few; CDR3 protein: CASSKDNYGYTF; CDR3 DNA: TGTGCCAGCAGTAAAGATAACTATGGCTACACCTTC
J gene: TRBJ2-3; V gene: TRBV12-3/TRBV12-4; D gene: TRBD1; clone size: NA; CDR3 protein: CASSLRTGDLRDTQYF; CDR3 DNA: TGTGCCAGCAGTTTAAGGACAGGGGACTTGAGAGATACGCAGTATTTT
J gene: TRBJ1-2; V gene: TRBV4-3; D gene: NA; clone size: NA; CDR3 protein: CASSQDEGFIYGYTF; CDR3 DNA: TGCGCCAGCAGCCAAGACGAGGGGTTCATCTATGGCTACACCTTC
J gene: TRBJ2-3; V gene: TRBV5-6; D gene: TRBD2; clone size: many; CDR3 protein: CASTFILGLAGDLDTQYF; CDR3 DNA: TGTGCCAGCACCTTCATCCTGGGACTAGCGGGGGATTTAGATACGCAGTATTTT
J gene: TRBJ2-1; V gene: TRBV9; D gene: TRBD2; clone size: many; CDR3 protein: CASSVGSGGINEQFF; CDR3 DNA: TGTGCCAGCAGCGTAGGTAGCGGGGGGATCAATGAGCAGTTCTTC
J gene: TRBJ2-2; V gene: TRBV5-1; D gene: NA; clone size: few; CDR3 protein: CASSSRGRVTGELFF; CDR3 DNA: TGCGCCAGCAGTTCTAGGGGCCGAGTCACCGGGGAGCTGTTTTTT
J gene: TRBJ2-1; V gene: TRBV3-1; D gene: NA; clone size: NA; CDR3 protein: CASSQDSRGEQFF; CDR3 DNA: TGTGCCAGCAGCCAAGATTCTCGGGGTGAGCAGTTCTTC
J gene: TRBJ1-6; V gene: TRBV12-3/TRBV12-4; D gene: NA; clone size: NA; CDR3 protein: CASSPGQKSSPLHF; CDR3 DNA: TGTGCCAGCTCTCCAGGACAAAAAAGTTCACCCCTCCACTTT
J gene: TRBJ2-1; V gene: TRBV12-3/TRBV12-4; D gene: TRBD1; clone size: NA; CDR3 protein: CASSSTGGTYNEQFF; CDR3 DNA: TGTGCCAGCAGTTCGACAGGGGGCACCTACAATGAGCAGTTCTTC
J gene: TRBJ1-5; V gene: TRBV9; D gene: NA; clone size: NA; CDR3 protein: CASSAAADGNQPQHF; CDR3 DNA: TGTGCCAGCAGCGCGGCGGCAGATGGGAATCAGCCCCAGCATTTT
J gene: TRBJ2-7; V gene: TRBV29-1; D gene: NA; clone size: NA; CDR3 protein: CSVARTQPYEQYF; CDR3 DNA: TGCAGCGTCGCTCGGACGCAGCCCTACGAGCAGTACTTC
J gene: TRBJ1-1; V gene: TRBV28; D gene: NA; clone size: NA; CDR3 protein: CASLSLGQGNTEAFF; CDR3 DNA: TGTGCCAGCCTTAGCCTAGGTCAGGGGAACACTGAAGCTTTCTTT
J gene: TRBJ2-7; V gene: TRBV20-1; D gene: NA; clone size: many; CDR3 protein: CSASRETHEQYF; CDR3 DNA: TGCAGTGCTAGCCGGGAGACCCACGAGCAGTACTTC
J gene: TRBJ2-7; V gene: TRBV7-3; D gene: NA; clone size: NA; CDR3 protein: CASSHWHDPLIDHEQYF; CDR3 DNA: TGTGCCAGCAGCCACTGGCACGATCCTCTGATCGACCACGAGCAGTACTTC
J gene: TRBJ2-5; V gene: TRBV29-1; D gene: NA; clone size: NA; CDR3 protein: CSAKAETQYF; CDR3 DNA: TGCAGCGCGAAGGCCGAGACCCAGTACTTC
J gene: TRBJ2-7; V gene: TRBV6-2/TRBV6-3; D gene: TRBD1; clone size: NA; CDR3 protein: CASRESGTGSSSYEQYF; CDR3 DNA: TGTGCCAGCAGAGAATCCGGGACAGGGTCTAGTAGCTACGAGCAGTACTTC
J gene: TRBJ2-3; V gene: TRBV12-3/TRBV12-4; D gene: TRBD2; clone size: NA; CDR3 protein: CASSLVASGGAGFADTQYF; CDR3 DNA: TGTGCCAGCAGTTTGGTGGCGAGCGGGGGCGCGGGTTTCGCAGATACGCAGTATTTT
J gene: TRBJ2-1; V gene: TRBV7-9; D gene: TRBD2; clone size: NA; CDR3 protein: CASSLRVGLAGDRQFF; CDR3 DNA: TGTGCCAGCAGCTTAAGGGTGGGGCTAGCGGGAGACCGGCAGTTCTTC
J gene: TRBJ1-1; V gene: TRBV10-3; D gene: NA; clone size: NA; CDR3 protein: CAIRGTLGNTEAFF; CDR3 DNA: TGTGCCATCAGGGGGACTCTGGGGAACACTGAAGCTTTCTTT
J gene: TRBJ1-5; V gene: TRBV20-1; D gene: NA; clone size: few; CDR3 protein: CSARDRPGGYNQPQHF; CDR3 DNA: TGCAGTGCTAGAGATCGGCCGGGAGGATACAATCAGCCCCAGCATTTT
J gene: TRBJ1-6; V gene: TRBV9; D gene: TRBD1; clone size: NA; CDR3 protein: CASSVEGAFSPLHF; CDR3 DNA: TGTGCCAGCAGCGTAGAGGGGGCCTTTTCACCCCTCCACTTT
J gene: TRBJ2-2; V gene: TRBV6-1; D gene: TRBD2; clone size: few; CDR3 protein: CASKKGQPGLAGVTGELFF; CDR3 DNA: TGTGCCAGCAAAAAGGGCCAACCGGGACTAGCGGGAGTCACCGGGGAGCTGTTTTTT
J gene: TRBJ1-4; V gene: TRBV11-2; D gene: NA; clone size: NA; CDR3 protein: CASSLDREDPQTREKLFF; CDR3 DNA: TGTGCCAGCAGCTTAGATCGGGAGGACCCGCAAACCAGGGAAAAACTGTTTTTT
J gene: TRBJ2-1; V gene: TRBV29-1; D gene: NA; clone size: few; CDR3 protein: CSATRASGEQFF; CDR3 DNA: TGCAGCGCAACCCGGGCCTCTGGTGAGCAGTTCTTC
J gene: TRBJ2-7; V gene: TRBV20-1; D gene: NA; clone size: many; CDR3 protein: CSAIRNSYEQYF; CDR3 DNA: TGCAGTGCTATCAGGAACTCCTACGAGCAGTACTTC
J gene: TRBJ2-6; V gene: TRBV5-5; D gene: NA; clone size: many; CDR3 protein: CASSLVSSSGANVLTF; CDR3 DNA: TGTGCCAGCAGCTTGGTATCCAGCTCTGGGGCCAACGTCCTGACTTTC
J gene: TRBJ2-1; V gene: TRBV5-6; D gene: TRBD2; clone size: few; CDR3 protein: CASSLGISGRNEQFF; CDR3 DNA: TGTGCCAGCAGCTTGGGTATTAGCGGGAGAAATGAGCAGTTCTTC
J gene: TRBJ2-1; V gene: TRBV19; D gene: NA; clone size: NA; CDR3 protein: CASSMGWTDEQFF; CDR3 DNA: TGTGCCAGTAGTATGGGGTGGACTGATGAGCAGTTCTTC
J gene: TRBJ2-7; V gene: TRBV12-3/TRBV12-4; D gene: TRBD1; clone size: NA; CDR3 protein: CASSLERGPSYEQYF; CDR3 DNA: TGTGCCAGCAGTTTAGAGAGGGGGCCCTCCTACGAGCAGTACTTC
J gene: TRBJ2-1; V gene: TRBV5-1; D gene: NA; clone size: NA; CDR3 protein: CASSLAFTSEQFF; CDR3 DNA: TGCGCCAGCAGCTTGGCTTTCACCAGTGAGCAGTTCTTC
J gene: TRBJ2-7; V gene: TRBV12-3/TRBV12-4; D gene: NA; clone size: many; CDR3 protein: CASSFEGSSYEQYF; CDR3 DNA: TGTGCCAGCAGTTTTGAGGGGAGCTCCTACGAGCAGTACTTC
J gene: TRBJ2-7; V gene: TRBV9; D gene: TRBD1; clone size: once; CDR3 protein: CASSVGQGSGEQYF; CDR3 DNA: TGTGCCAGCAGCGTAGGACAGGGTTCCGGCGAGCAGTACTTC
J gene: TRBJ2-7; V gene: TRBV12-3/TRBV12-4; D gene: TRBD2; clone size: NA; CDR3 protein: CASRFTGTSGSEQYF; CDR3 DNA: TGTGCCAGCAGGTTTACCGGGACTAGCGGGAGCGAGCAGTACTTC
J gene: TRBJ1-1; V gene: TRBV4-1; D gene: NA; clone size: NA; CDR3 protein: CASSQVFPGNTEAFF; CDR3 DNA: TGCGCCAGCAGCCAAGTTTTCCCAGGGAACACTGAAGCTTTCTTT
J gene: TRBJ2-7; V gene: TRBV19; D gene: NA; clone size: NA; CDR3 protein: CASSATRGPYEQYF; CDR3 DNA: TGTGCCAGTAGTGCCACGCGGGGACCCTACGAGCAGTACTTC
J gene: TRBJ2-7; V gene: TRBV7-9; D gene: NA; clone size: few; CDR3 protein: CASSSIRWQGIGYEQYF; CDR3 DNA: TGTGCCAGCAGCTCAATTCGTTGGCAGGGCATTGGGTACGAGCAGTACTTC
J gene: TRBJ2-3; V gene: TRBV28; D gene: NA; clone size: NA; CDR3 protein: CASSLREPKAQYF; CDR3 DNA: TGTGCCAGCAGTTTACGGGAGCCGAAGGCGCAGTATTTT
J gene: TRBJ2-2; V gene: TRBV29-1; D gene: TRBD2; clone size: NA; CDR3 protein: CSATGLAGNWNTGELFF; CDR3 DNA: TGCAGCGCAACCGGACTAGCGGGGAATTGGAACACCGGGGAGCTGTTTTTT
J gene: TRBJ1-2; V gene: TRBV10-3; D gene: NA; clone size: few; CDR3 protein: CAINTGNEGYGYTF; CDR3 DNA: TGTGCCATCAATACAGGGAACGAAGGCTATGGCTACACCTTC
J gene: TRBJ1-5; V gene: TRBV3-1; D gene: NA; clone size: many; CDR3 protein: CASSPGTPNQPQHF; CDR3 DNA: TGTGCCAGCAGCCCCGGGACGCCGAATCAGCCCCAGCATTTT
J gene: TRBJ1-2; V gene: TRBV4-2; D gene: NA; clone size: NA; CDR3 protein: CASSQDLGGSYGYTF; CDR3 DNA: TGTGCCAGCAGCCAAGACTTAGGGGGGTCCTATGGCTACACCTTC
J gene: TRBJ1-5; V gene: TRBV24-1; D gene: NA; clone size: NA; CDR3 protein: CATSDYDQPQHF; CDR3 DNA: TGTGCCACCAGTGATTACGACCAGCCCCAGCATTTT
J gene: TRBJ2-3; V gene: TRBV28; D gene: TRBD2; clone size: NA; CDR3 protein: CASRIGLAGTDTQYF; CDR3 DNA: TGTGCCAGCAGAATCGGACTAGCGGGCACAGATACGCAGTATTTT
J gene: TRBJ2-1; V gene: TRBV10-3; D gene: TRBD2; clone size: few; CDR3 protein: CAISDGREQFF; CDR3 DNA: TGTGCCATCAGTGACGGGAGGGAGCAGTTCTTC
J gene: TRBJ1-1; V gene: TRBV5-1; D gene: TRBD1; clone size: few; CDR3 protein: CASSHFGAGGVTEAFF; CDR3 DNA: TGCGCCAGCAGCCATTTCGGGGCAGGGGGCGTTACTGAAGCTTTCTTT
J gene: TRBJ2-1; V gene: TRBV7-6; D gene: NA; clone size: many; CDR3 protein: CASSFEAGSSYNEQFF; CDR3 DNA: TGTGCCAGCAGCTTTGAGGCGGGATCCTCCTACAATGAGCAGTTCTTC
J gene: TRBJ1-1; V gene: TRBV7-2; D gene: TRBD1; clone size: many; CDR3 protein: CASSLDRGGTEAFF; CDR3 DNA: TGTGCCAGCAGCTTGGACAGGGGGGGAACTGAAGCTTTCTTT
J gene: TRBJ2-2; V gene: TRBV7-6; D gene: TRBD2; clone size: many; CDR3 protein: CASSVTSGVAGELFF; CDR3 DNA: TGTGCCAGCAGCGTGACTAGCGGGGTGGCCGGGGAGCTGTTTTTT
J gene: TRBJ2-3; V gene: TRBV5-1; D gene: TRBD1; clone size: few; CDR3 protein: CASSLPTTGGGDTQYF; CDR3 DNA: TGCGCCAGCAGCTTGCCCACTACAGGGGGCGGAGATACGCAGTATTTT
J gene: TRBJ2-7; V gene: TRBV18; D gene: TRBD1; clone size: NA; CDR3 protein: CASSPTGTPSYEQYF; CDR3 DNA: TGTGCCAGCTCACCGACAGGGACCCCTTCCTACGAGCAGTACTTC
J gene: TRBJ2-4; V gene: TRBV7-9; D gene: NA; clone size: NA; CDR3 protein: CASSLGPGLGAKNIQYF; CDR3 DNA: TGTGCCAGCAGCTTAGGCCCGGGGCTGGGGGCCAAAAACATTCAGTACTTC
J gene: TRBJ2-1; V gene: TRBV4-2; D gene: NA; clone size: many; CDR3 protein: CASSQPDMWGGRRFF; CDR3 DNA: TGTGCCAGCAGCCAACCCGACATGTGGGGAGGAAGGCGGTTCTTC
J gene: TRBJ1-1; V gene: TRBV2; D gene: NA; clone size: NA; CDR3 protein: CAGTGRWYPTEAFF; CDR3 DNA: TGTGCCGGAACGGGACGGTGGTATCCCACTGAAGCTTTCTTT